This is a list of T cell receptor beta chains from one sample in a study of cytomegalovirus exposure and HLA in healthy donors. TCRdb's copy holds only in-frame clones and misses some; the assay was immunoSEQ multiplex PCR. The data hold roughly 100,000 clones, with less than 10% observed a single time. Material: PBMCs. These receptors all stem from a man in his forties or fifties in good health and CMV-seropositive. Both conserved end residues are trimmed from each CDR3. Fields, in order: V gene, CDR3 protein.

V gene: TRBV4-3; CDR3 protein: ASSRTTGRPDTQY
V gene: TRBV6-5; CDR3 protein: ASSYRQNTEAF
V gene: TRBV14; CDR3 protein: ASSFRDVSQRDSYEQY
V gene: TRBV19; CDR3 protein: ASSIEPTGVNYGYT
V gene: TRBV7-3; CDR3 protein: ASSSGLAGGTDTQY
V gene: TRBV6-1; CDR3 protein: ASSDYQGPYNEQF
V gene: TRBV5-1; CDR3 protein: ASSLLGSLNTEAF
V gene: TRBV9; CDR3 protein: ASSVGEYGRSPLN
V gene: TRBV28; CDR3 protein: ASSLFPSGSTDTQY
V gene: TRBV11-1; CDR3 protein: ASSPWGGLAGGETQY
V gene: TRBV27; CDR3 protein: ASSLRGLALEQY